A selection of T cell receptor beta chains follows, all from one sample in a study of early T cells in non-severe SARS-CoV-2 infection. TCRdb reprocessed the 5' RACE reads via MiXCR and lists one record per CDR3 protein. In the table there are around 80,000 distinct CDR3 sequences, less than 15% of which are singletons. Sequenced sample: whole blood. Receptor source: an adult who was a healthcare worker with PCR-confirmed SARS-CoV-2 infection or an uninfected control (not recorded which). Both conserved end residues are part of each CDR3. Each record gives: CDR3 protein, CDR3 DNA, clone size, V gene, D gene, J gene. The D gene is left open where the match is weak. Size is omitted from some rows. Given values are once, few, many or a class for expanded clones.

CDR3 protein: CASRIGTGAAFF
CDR3 DNA: TGTGCCAGCAGAATTGGGACAGGGGCAGCTTTCTTT
clone size: -
V gene: TRBV2
D gene: TRBD1
J gene: TRBJ1-1

CDR3 protein: CSARVVGRGRETQYF
CDR3 DNA: TGCAGTGCTAGAGTAGTAGGCAGGGGGCGGGAGACCCAGTACTTC
clone size: -
V gene: TRBV20-1
D gene: TRBD1
J gene: TRBJ2-5

CDR3 protein: CASSLGGGSGNTIYF
CDR3 DNA: TGTGCCAGCAGTTTAGGAGGGGGCTCTGGAAACACCATATATTTT
clone size: -
V gene: TRBV12-3/TRBV12-4
D gene: -
J gene: TRBJ1-3

CDR3 protein: CASSPKGQNNYGYTF
CDR3 DNA: TGTGCCAGCAGCCCTAAGGGACAGAATAACTATGGCTACACCTTC
clone size: -
V gene: TRBV6-5
D gene: TRBD1
J gene: TRBJ1-2

CDR3 protein: CATSLSYEQYF
CDR3 DNA: TGTGCCACCTCTCTCTCCTACGAGCAGTACTTC
clone size: -
V gene: TRBV2
D gene: -
J gene: TRBJ2-7

CDR3 protein: CASTKTASTINYGYTF
CDR3 DNA: TGTGCCAGCACAAAAACCGCAAGCACTATCAACTATGGCTACACCTTC
clone size: many
V gene: TRBV11-2
D gene: -
J gene: TRBJ1-2

CDR3 protein: CASSERSLGLLNTEAFF
CDR3 DNA: TGCGCCAGCAGTGAGAGAAGTTTGGGACTGTTGAACACTGAAGCTTTCTTT
clone size: many
V gene: TRBV10-1
D gene: -
J gene: TRBJ1-1

CDR3 protein: CASSRTRGGVTEAFF
CDR3 DNA: TGTGCCAGCAGCCGCACGAGAGGGGGCGTCACTGAAGCTTTCTTT
clone size: -
V gene: TRBV7-2
D gene: TRBD1
J gene: TRBJ1-1

CDR3 protein: CSVSGQVFYGYTF
CDR3 DNA: TGCAGCGTTTCCGGACAGGTCTTCTATGGCTACACCTTC
clone size: -
V gene: TRBV29-1
D gene: TRBD1
J gene: TRBJ1-2

CDR3 protein: CASSLGDSTTNTEAFF
CDR3 DNA: TGCGCCAGCAGCTTGGGGGACAGCACTACGAACACTGAAGCTTTCTTT
clone size: many
V gene: TRBV5-1
D gene: TRBD1
J gene: TRBJ1-1

CDR3 protein: CVSSLGLAYQETQYF
CDR3 DNA: TGCGTCAGCAGCTTGGGACTAGCGTACCAAGAGACCCAGTACTTC
clone size: once
V gene: TRBV5-1
D gene: TRBD2
J gene: TRBJ2-5

CDR3 protein: CASSFGLAQPANEQFF
CDR3 DNA: TGTGCCAGCAGTTTCGGACTAGCCCAACCGGCCAATGAGCAGTTCTTC
clone size: -
V gene: TRBV27
D gene: TRBD2
J gene: TRBJ2-1

CDR3 protein: CAITDPTSFTDTQYF
CDR3 DNA: TGTGCCATCACCGACCCGACTAGCTTCACAGATACGCAGTATTTT
clone size: -
V gene: TRBV10-3
D gene: TRBD2
J gene: TRBJ2-3

CDR3 protein: CASSQERRRPYNEQFF
CDR3 DNA: TGTGCCAGCAGCCAAGAGAGGCGGCGGCCCTACAATGAGCAGTTCTTC
clone size: few
V gene: TRBV14
D gene: -
J gene: TRBJ2-1

CDR3 protein: CASSARTLGAYNSPLHF
CDR3 DNA: TGCGCCAGCAGCGCGCGGACTTTGGGGGCCTATAATTCACCCCTCCACTTT
clone size: -
V gene: TRBV5-1
D gene: -
J gene: TRBJ1-6

CDR3 protein: CASSKVQGPGDEQYF
CDR3 DNA: TGTGCCAGCAGCAAAGTCCAGGGGCCGGGGGACGAGCAGTACTTC
clone size: -
V gene: TRBV21-1
D gene: -
J gene: TRBJ2-7

CDR3 protein: CASSEASGRYGYTF
CDR3 DNA: TGTGCCAGCAGTGAAGCGTCTGGCAGATATGGCTACACCTTC
clone size: -
V gene: TRBV6-1
D gene: -
J gene: TRBJ1-2

CDR3 protein: CASSQAGGWDEQFF
CDR3 DNA: TGTGCCAGCAGCCAAGCGGGGGGATGGGATGAGCAGTTCTTC
clone size: many
V gene: TRBV3-1
D gene: TRBD2
J gene: TRBJ2-1

CDR3 protein: CNPGTGPTVGNTEAFF
CDR3 DNA: TGCAACCCCGGGACAGGCCCCACGGTGGGGAACACTGAAGCTTTCTTT
clone size: many
V gene: TRBV20-1
D gene: TRBD1
J gene: TRBJ1-1

CDR3 protein: CSGQGSRTNYGYTF
CDR3 DNA: TGCAGCGGCCAGGGCTCTCGCACTAACTATGGCTACACCTTC
clone size: -
V gene: TRBV29-1
D gene: -
J gene: TRBJ1-2

CDR3 protein: CASSFAGVAGANVLTF
CDR3 DNA: TGTGCCAGCAGCTTCGCAGGGGTAGCGGGGGCCAACGTCCTGACTTTC
clone size: few
V gene: TRBV11-2
D gene: -
J gene: TRBJ2-6

CDR3 protein: CASSSPAGVSTEAFF
CDR3 DNA: TGTGCCAGCAGTTCCCCGGCAGGGGTAAGCACTGAAGCTTTCTTT
clone size: few
V gene: TRBV28
D gene: -
J gene: TRBJ1-1

CDR3 protein: CSARRGLSSYEQYF
CDR3 DNA: TGCAGCGCAAGAAGGGGTCTGAGCTCCTACGAGCAGTACTTC
clone size: -
V gene: TRBV29-1
D gene: -
J gene: TRBJ2-7

CDR3 protein: CSARIGRGLGTDTQYF
CDR3 DNA: TGCAGTGCTAGGATAGGCCGGGGGTTAGGCACAGATACGCAGTATTTT
clone size: few
V gene: TRBV20-1
D gene: -
J gene: TRBJ2-3

CDR3 protein: CASSLLPLNYNEQFF
CDR3 DNA: TGCGCCAGCAGCTTGTTACCGCTTAACTACAATGAGCAGTTCTTC
clone size: -
V gene: TRBV5-1
D gene: -
J gene: TRBJ2-1

CDR3 protein: CATKTSGSTDTQYF
CDR3 DNA: TGCGCCACCAAGACTAGCGGTAGCACAGATACGCAGTATTTT
clone size: -
V gene: TRBV5-1
D gene: TRBD2
J gene: TRBJ2-3

CDR3 protein: CASSSGGGTFF
CDR3 DNA: TGTGCCAGCAGTTCGGGGGGCGGGACGTTCTTC
clone size: few
V gene: TRBV5-4
D gene: -
J gene: TRBJ2-1

CDR3 protein: CASSQDSQHQPQHF
CDR3 DNA: TGTGCCAGCAGCCAAGACAGCCAGCATCAGCCCCAGCATTTT
clone size: few
V gene: TRBV4-2
D gene: -
J gene: TRBJ1-5

CDR3 protein: CASSLYRDEQYF
CDR3 DNA: TGTGCCAGCAGTCTCTACAGGGACGAGCAGTACTTC
clone size: -
V gene: TRBV6-6
D gene: -
J gene: TRBJ2-7

CDR3 protein: CASSRSGTRYNEQFF
CDR3 DNA: TGTGCCAGCAGTCGATCCGGGACTAGATACAATGAGCAGTTCTTC
clone size: -
V gene: TRBV27
D gene: TRBD2
J gene: TRBJ2-1

CDR3 protein: CSVRWGGNEKLFF
CDR3 DNA: TGCAGCGTCCGCTGGGGGGGGAATGAAAAACTGTTTTTT
clone size: few
V gene: TRBV29-1
D gene: -
J gene: TRBJ1-4

CDR3 protein: CATSREKSPLEQYF
CDR3 DNA: TGTGCCACCAGCAGAGAAAAGTCGCCCCTCGAGCAGTACTTC
clone size: few
V gene: TRBV15
D gene: -
J gene: TRBJ2-7

CDR3 protein: CASSPNGDQETQYF
CDR3 DNA: TGTGCCAGCTCACCAAACGGGGACCAAGAGACCCAGTACTTC
clone size: few
V gene: TRBV18
D gene: -
J gene: TRBJ2-5

CDR3 protein: CASSPGQVQETQYF
CDR3 DNA: TGTGCCAGCAGCCCCGGACAGGTTCAAGAGACCCAGTACTTC
clone size: few
V gene: TRBV7-3
D gene: TRBD1
J gene: TRBJ2-5

CDR3 protein: CASAQGGTEAFF
CDR3 DNA: TGTGCCAGCGCCCAGGGGGGAACTGAAGCTTTCTTT
clone size: few
V gene: TRBV6-2/TRBV6-3
D gene: TRBD1
J gene: TRBJ1-1

CDR3 protein: CASSPSSTGWYTDTQYF
CDR3 DNA: TGTGCCAGCAGTCCCTCCTCGACAGGGTGGTACACAGATACGCAGTATTTT
clone size: few
V gene: TRBV27
D gene: TRBD1
J gene: TRBJ2-3

CDR3 protein: CSVDKGLRNTEAFF
CDR3 DNA: TGCAGCGTTGACAAGGGACTGAGGAACACTGAAGCTTTCTTT
clone size: few
V gene: TRBV29-1
D gene: -
J gene: TRBJ1-1

CDR3 protein: CASSLTSGGSSYEQYF
CDR3 DNA: TGTGCCAGCAGCTTAACTAGCGGGGGTTCTAGCTACGAGCAGTACTTC
clone size: few
V gene: TRBV7-9
D gene: TRBD2
J gene: TRBJ2-7

CDR3 protein: CASSEWGRGAKNIQYF
CDR3 DNA: TGTGCCAGCAGTGAATGGGGTAGGGGAGCCAAAAACATTCAGTACTTC
clone size: -
V gene: TRBV2
D gene: -
J gene: TRBJ2-4

CDR3 protein: CASSSGLNTQYF
CDR3 DNA: TGTGCCAGCAGCTCGGGCCTTAATACGCAGTATTTT
clone size: few
V gene: TRBV7-9
D gene: -
J gene: TRBJ2-3

CDR3 protein: CASSRDRGAYNEQFF
CDR3 DNA: TGTGCCAGCAGCAGAGACAGGGGTGCCTACAATGAGCAGTTCTTC
clone size: many
V gene: TRBV6-5
D gene: TRBD1
J gene: TRBJ2-1

CDR3 protein: CASRTRDSRRPQHF
CDR3 DNA: TGTGCCAGCAGGACCCGGGACTCCCGAAGACCCCAGCATTTT
clone size: -
V gene: TRBV6-2/TRBV6-3
D gene: -
J gene: TRBJ1-5

CDR3 protein: CATAESGQNYNEQFF
CDR3 DNA: TGTGCCACAGCTGAGTCCGGACAGAATTACAATGAGCAGTTCTTC
clone size: many
V gene: TRBV2
D gene: -
J gene: TRBJ2-1

CDR3 protein: CATSRERGTTYEQYF
CDR3 DNA: TGTGCCACCAGCAGAGAAAGGGGGACTACCTACGAGCAGTACTTC
clone size: -
V gene: TRBV15
D gene: -
J gene: TRBJ2-7

CDR3 protein: CASSPRRAGSENTIYF
CDR3 DNA: TGTGCCAGCAGCCCCCGGCGGGCGGGCTCTGAAAACACCATATATTTT
clone size: -
V gene: TRBV3-1
D gene: -
J gene: TRBJ1-3

CDR3 protein: CASSFRQGAVYGYTF
CDR3 DNA: TGTGCCAGCAGTTTCCGACAGGGGGCTGTCTATGGCTACACCTTC
clone size: -
V gene: TRBV27
D gene: TRBD1
J gene: TRBJ1-2